Presented here are 28 T cell receptor beta chains from one specimen sequenced in a study of graft-versus-host responses after intestinal transplantation. Profiled with immunoSEQ multiplex PCR; TCRdb holds only in-frame clones, not every one. The sample carries about 97,000 clones, 75% to 95% recorded once. The sample consisted of PBMCs, taken roughly 450 days after intestinal transplant. The receptor set was obtained from a human patient who received an intestinal transplant, so some T cells may come from the graft donor.

V usage is TRBV7-2 and J usage is TRBJ1-2, with a weak D call TRBD1 (6 bases). Germline V gene sequence: CDR1 SGHTA, CDR2 FQGNSA. Trimming cost V 5 bases and J 8 bases, with 15 bases left between them. This CDR3 has 13 residues. CDR3 residues: CASSKEGGVGYTF. CDR3 sequence (DNA): TGTGCCAGCAGCAAGGAGGGGGGAGTCGGCTACACCTTC. Drawing the rest from reference TRBV7-2 and TRBJ1-2, the complete variable domain is GAGVSQSPSNKVTEKGKDVELRCDPISGHTALYWYRQSLGQGLEFLIYFQGNSAPDKSGLPSDRFSAERTGGSVSTLTIQRTQQEDSAVYLCASSKEGGVGYTFGSGTRLTVV.

The chain joins TRBV6-1 to TRBJ1-4, with D uncertain. The germline CDR1 and CDR2 sequences are MNHNS and SASEGT. The CDR3 spans 15 residues. The V gene lost 1 base and the J gene lost 8 bases, with 14 bases spanning the gap. The CDR3 nucleotides are TGTGCCAGCAGTGAAGGGGGAGGTGGGTTCGAAAAACTGTTTTTT. Its protein product is CASSEGGGGFEKLFF.

This rearrangement joins TRBV15 to TRBJ1-4, with TRBD1 as a possible D gene (6 bases). Trimming pared 0 bases from V and 5 bases from J, leaving 19 bases between. Germline lookup yields CDR1 LNHNV and CDR2 YYDKDF (reference sequence). The CDR3 sequence is 18 residues long. Here the CDR3 DNA reads TGTGCCACCAGCAGAGATGCGGGGCAGGGGAGGCAGAATGAAAAACTGTTTTTT. Translation: CATSRDAGQGRQNEKLFF.

V is TRBV7-9 and J is TRBJ1-6, with 9 nucleotides matching TRBD1. The trim removed 3 bases at V and 10 bases at J, leaving 4 bases unmatched. This CDR3 is built from 14 residues. The V gene's germline CDR1 is SEHNR and CDR2 FQNEAQ (reference sequence). CDR3 sequence reads: CASSFGQGPSPLHF. The CDR3 coding sequence is TGTGCCAGCAGCTTCGGACAGGGGCCCTCACCCCTCCACTTT.

V is TRBV10-3 and J is TRBJ1-1; tentative D call: TRBD1 (5 bases). Germline CDR1 ENHRY, CDR2 SYGVKD. CDR3 length: 15 amino acids. Trimming pared 4 bases from V and 2 bases from J, leaving 14 bases between. This CDR3 is CAISGRRDLNTEAFF. The CDR3 nucleotides read TGTGCCATCAGTGGAAGACGGGACCTTAACACTGAAGCTTTCTTT.

The V and J genes are TRBV7-9 and TRBJ2-7; 7 positions match TRBD1. The CDR3 has 15 residues. The germline V gene has CDR1 SEHNR and CDR2 FQNEAQ (reference sequence). V lost 1 base and J lost 3; bases outside the gene matches: 6. The CDR3 here is CASSLGQGVFYEQYF. CDR3 coding DNA: TGTGCCAGCAGCTTAGGGCAGGGGGTTTTCTACGAGCAGTACTTC.

The rearrangement links TRBV25-1 to TRBJ2-1; no reliable D call. The V gene lost 6 bases and the J gene lost 3 bases, with 0 bases spanning the gap. This CDR3 is 10 amino acids long. Germline V gene lookup returns CDR1 MGHDK and CDR2 SYGVNS. The CDR3 region has the DNA TGTGCCAGCAGCTACAATGAGCAGTTCTTC. It encodes CASSYNEQFF. The full variable domain, its missing parts supplied by reference TRBV25-1 and TRBJ2-1, is EADIYQTPRYLVIGTGKKITLECSQTMGHDKMYWYQQDPGMELHLIHYSYGVNSTEKGDLSSESTVSRIRTEHFPLTLESARPSHTSQYLCASSYNEQFFGPGTRLTVL.

The V call is TRBV4-1, the J call TRBJ1-1; a weak D match, TRBD1 (6 bases). Per germline, CDR1 MGHRA and CDR2 YSYEKL. With 4 bases removed from V and 0 bases from J, the gap between germline ends came to 18 bases. The CDR3 runs to 17 residues. In nucleotides, the CDR3 is TGCGCCAGCAGCCCTCAGGGGAGAAGGGGCTTGAACACTGAAGCTTTCTTT. This codes for CASSPQGRRGLNTEAFF.

This CDR3 reads CARPGQGISYNSPLHF. CDR3 nucleotide sequence: TGTGCCAGACCGGGACAGGGGATTTCCTATAATTCACCCCTCCACTTT. This sequence joins TRBV19 and TRBJ1-6; the match to TRBD1 covers 10 bases. V shed 9 bases, J shed 1 base, and the junction held 6 bases outside the gene matches. Germline V CDR1 and CDR2: LNHDA, SQIVND (reference sequence). The CDR3 extends over 16 amino acids.

The chain combines TRBV12-5 with TRBJ1-1; no clear D gene. The germline V and J ends were trimmed by 3 bases and 5 bases, with 7 bases remaining between them. Germline V gene sequence: CDR1 LGHNT, CDR2 FRNRAP. The CDR3 length is 12 residues. This CDR3 is CASGFSLTEAFF. In DNA, the CDR3 is TGTGCTAGTGGTTTTAGCTTGACTGAAGCTTTCTTT.

The rearrangement links TRBV9 to TRBJ2-1, with TRBD2 identical over 8 bases. CDR1 SGDLS and CDR2 YYNGEE come from the germline V gene. The CDR3 is 15 residues long. With V trimmed by 4 bases and J by 5 bases, 8 bases remained unmatched. DNA of the CDR3: TGTGCCAGCAGCCCCCGCGGGGGGTTTAACAATGAGCAGTTCTTC. Its protein is CASSPRGGFNNEQFF.

The V gene is TRBV7-9, the J gene TRBJ1-1; a weak D match, TRBD1 (5 bases). With 2 bases removed from V and 6 bases from J, the gap between germline ends came to 10 bases. CDR1 SEHNR and CDR2 FQNEAQ come from the germline V gene (reference sequence). The CDR3 extends over 13 amino acids. The CDR3 nucleotides read TGTGCCAGCAGCTTAATCTCGGGGGCTGAAGCTTTCTTT. Translation gives CASSLISGAEAFF.

The V call is TRBV7-6, the J call TRBJ1-2; D is undetermined. The CDR3 spans 10 residues. V gave up 4 bases and J gave up 8 bases, with 5 bases separating them. Looked up from germline, CDR1 is SGHVS and CDR2 is FNYEAQ. CDR3 sequence reads: CASSSSGYTF. DNA of the CDR3: TGTGCCAGCAGCTCGAGCGGCTACACCTTC.

The CDR3 here is CASSFGFLSGNTIYF. The CDR3, as DNA: TGTGCCAGCAGCTTTGGGTTCCTCTCTGGAAACACCATATATTTT. V usage is TRBV5-5 and J usage is TRBJ1-3; D not certain. The CDR3 is 15 residues long. Germline assignment: CDR1 SGHKS and CDR2 YYEKEE (reference sequence). Trimming left V 2 bases short and J 0 bases short, with 9 bases between.

The rearrangement links TRBV19 to TRBJ2-7; D ambiguous. Germline V gives CDR1 LNHDA, CDR2 SQIVND (reference sequence). The V end lost 3 bases, the J end lost 2 bases, and 14 bases lay between the germline ends. The CDR3 length is 15 residues. The CDR3 loop is CASSIALRPTYEQYF. For the CDR3, the DNA is TGTGCCAGTAGTATCGCACTTAGGCCCACCTACGAGCAGTACTTC.

This chain joins TRBV6-1 and TRBJ2-7; 8 bases align to TRBD1. The CDR3 covers 15 residues. V was clipped by 4 bases and J by 2 bases; unmatched bases: 7. Per the germline V gene, CDR1 is MNHNS and CDR2 is SASEGT. This CDR3 is CASSGQGAVAYEQYF. In DNA, the CDR3 is TGTGCCAGCAGTGGGCAGGGGGCCGTCGCCTACGAGCAGTACTTC.

The CDR3 here is CASSPTGNGYTF. The CDR3 bases are TGTGCCAGTAGTCCAACAGGGAACGGCTACACCTTC. V gene TRBV19 combines with J gene TRBJ1-2; the D gene is possibly TRBD1 (6 bases). V was pared by 5 bases and J by 8 bases, with 12 bases between. The CDR3 sequence is 12 residues long. Germline CDR1 is LNHDA and CDR2 is SQIVND (reference sequence).

Of note for this clone: This CDR3 is also generated by other DNA sequences in the sample. The chain joins TRBV2 to TRBJ1-1, with 9 bases matching TRBD1. Per germline, CDR1 SNHLY and CDR2 FYNNEI. This CDR3 is 13 amino acids long. Losses at the gene ends were 4 bases for V and 4 bases for J; bases not matched to a gene: 1. CDR3 region: CASSVTGGTEAFF. The CDR3 DNA follows: TGTGCCAGCAGTGTGACAGGGGGCACTGAAGCTTTCTTT. Complete variable domain (other parts from reference TRBV2 and TRBJ1-1): EPEVTQTPSHQVTQMGQEVILRCVPISNHLYFYWYRQILGQKVEFLVSFYNNEISEKSEIFDDQFSVERPDGSNFTLKIRSTKLEDSAMYFCASSVTGGTEAFFGQGTRLTVV.

This chain uses TRBV5-8 with TRBJ1-1; 7 positions agree with TRBD1. The CDR3 sequence is 12 residues long. After removal of 3 bases from V and 7 bases from J, the junction contained 3 bases not matched to a gene. The germline V gene encodes CDR1 SGHTS and CDR2 YDEGEE. This CDR3 reads CASSWGQLEAFF. CDR3 bases: TGTGCCAGCAGCTGGGGACAGCTTGAAGCTTTCTTT. Combining the CDR3 with reference TRBV5-8 and TRBJ1-1 gives the whole variable domain EAGVTQSPTHLIKTRGQQATLRCSPISGHTSVYWYQQALGLGLQFLLWYDEGEERNRGNFPPRFSGRQFPNYSSELNVNALELEDSALYLCASSWGQLEAFFGQGTRLTVV.

The rearrangement uses TRBV2 and TRBJ1-3; tentatively, D is TRBD1 (5 bases). The germline V gene has CDR1 SNHLY and CDR2 FYNNEI. Trimming stripped 3 bases from V and 2 bases from J, with 11 bases between. This CDR3 spans 15 amino acids. Here the CDR3 reads CASSDSLGPGNTIYF. In DNA, the CDR3 is TGTGCCAGCAGTGACTCGCTGGGGCCTGGAAACACCATATATTTT.

This clone was detected once. The gene calls are TRBV6-4 and TRBJ1-6, with a tentative D call TRBD1 (5 bases). The CDR3 is made up of 13 amino acids. The germline V and J ends were trimmed by 4 bases and 7 bases, with 8 bases remaining between them. In germline, CDR1 is MRHNA, CDR2 SNTAGT. CDR3 in amino acids: CASSGGFNSPLHF. The CDR3 DNA sequence: TGTGCCAGCAGTGGGGGCTTCAATTCACCCCTCCACTTT.

The count of this clone is one. CDR3 in amino acids: CASSYLDIGHEQYF. CDR3 bases: TGTGCCAGCAGTTACCTAGACATTGGGCACGAGCAGTACTTC. V gene TRBV28 combines with J gene TRBJ2-7; D is undetermined. The germline gives CDR1 MDHEN, CDR2 SYDVKM. V was trimmed by 4 bases and J by 5 bases, leaving 15 bases between them. The CDR3 has 14 residues. The full variable domain, rest sourced from reference TRBV28 and TRBJ2-7, is DVKVTQSSRYLVKRTGEKVFLECVQDMDHENMFWYRQDPGLGLRLIYFSYDVKMKEKGDIPEGYSVSREKKERFSLILESASTNQTSMYLCASSYLDIGHEQYFGPGTRLTVT.

The chain uses TRBV7-2 and TRBJ2-5; D remains unclear. The CDR3 runs to 15 residues. Trimming took 1 base from V and 5 from J, leaving 14 bases between them. CDR1 is SGHTA and CDR2 is FQGNSA in the germline V gene. The CDR3 loop reads CASSLDFAVGETQYF. The CDR3 DNA sequence: TGTGCCAGCAGCTTAGATTTCGCTGTTGGCGAGACCCAGTACTTC.

V gene TRBV29-1 combines with J gene TRBJ1-2; tentatively, D is TRBD1 (6 bases). There are 13 residues in the CDR3. Germline loops: CDR1 SQVTM, CDR2 ANQGSEA. V dropped 3 bases and J dropped 6 bases, with 14 bases sitting between them. The CDR3: CSVEMPGVDGYTF. The CDR3 DNA follows: TGCAGCGTTGAGATGCCAGGGGTGGATGGCTACACCTTC.

As to this clone: At the DNA level, this CDR3 is encoded by other sequences in the same sample as well. CDR3 region: CASSYSRNQPQHF. CDR3 nucleotide sequence: TGTGCCAGCAGTTACTCGAGAAATCAGCCCCAGCATTTT. The chain is built from TRBV6-5 and TRBJ1-5; D is ambiguous. Germline V gene sequence: CDR1 MNHEY, CDR2 SVGAGI. Trimming removed 0 bases at V and 4 bases at J, with 4 bases between. This CDR3 spans 13 amino acids.

This clone was seen just once. The rearrangement links TRBV2 to TRBJ2-3; D unclear. CDR3 length: 14 residues. Trimming left V 2 bases short and J 2 bases short, with 8 bases between. Germline values: CDR1 SNHLY, CDR2 FYNNEI. Here the CDR3 DNA reads TGTGCCAGCAGTGAAACCAGGCCCACAGATACGCAGTATTTT. It is translated as CASSETRPTDTQYF.

V gene TRBV7-3 combines with J gene TRBJ1-1; a weak D match, TRBD1 (5 bases). Germline V gene sequence: CDR1 SGHTA, CDR2 FQGTGA. V dropped 1 base and J dropped 3 bases, with 9 bases sitting between them. This CDR3 is built from 14 residues. The DNA for the CDR3 is TGTGCCAGCAGCTTAAGTCCGGGGGACACTGAAGCTTTCTTT. Its protein is CASSLSPGDTEAFF.

This rearrangement joins TRBV2 to TRBJ2-3, with a possible D match to TRBD2 (7 bases). The ends were cut back, 0 bases at V and 14 bases at J, with 15 bases in the middle. This CDR3 has 13 amino acids. Per germline, CDR1 SNHLY and CDR2 FYNNEI. The DNA of the CDR3 is TGTGCCAGCAGTGAAGCGGGGAGGGTACAGGGGTATTTT. Encoded protein: CASSEAGRVQGYF.